The source of this TCR beta chain is a study of CD8+ T cells in alopecia areata (dated by TCRdb to the late 2010s). For context, the study as a whole: The treated patients, all with moderate-to-severe alopecia areata, were enrolled in an open-label pilot trial of oral tofacitinib given at 5 to 10 mg twice daily. Patients stayed on tofacitinib for 6 to 18 months and then had 6 months of follow-up off drug so that delayed response and recurrence could be assessed. In treated patients, disease severity was measured using the SALT score, which gives the percentage of scalp surface area affected. The study used high-throughput TCRbeta sequencing to examine T cell clonal expansion in alopecia areata, in both the C3H/HeJ mouse model and human patients. Human TCRbeta sequencing covered scalp tissue and sorted CD4+ and CD8+ peripheral blood T cells from patchy and totalis/universalis alopecia areata patients and healthy controls. Patients on tofacitinib were biopsied at baseline and after 4 and 24 weeks of treatment, and several of the patients also had a later scalp biopsy. Scalp clonality was compared across normal scalp (n=4), patchy alopecia areata scalp (n=8), and alopecia totalis/universalis scalp (n=8). RNA came from the PAXgene miRNA kit for fixed scalp, the miRNeasy kit for PBMCs, and the RNeasy kit for mouse skin. immunoSEQ multiplex PCR using 35 Vbeta forward primers and 13 Jbeta reverse primers was used to amplify TCRbeta CDR3 regions. Overall study results and their limits: Scalp TCR repertoire analysis is complicated because resident alphabeta T cells in normal human skin are also sequenced, whereas mouse skin is dominated by gammadelta T cells. Scalp clonality and the number of expanded CD8+ clones among the top 100 scalp clones were significantly decreased by tofacitinib. Lesional scalp, especially in alopecia totalis/universalis, showed higher clonality and more expanded CD8+ clones than normal scalp, suggesting antigenic drive. During tofacitinib treatment, many expanded lesional clones remained in scalp and blood, and this persistence may partly explain relapse after treatment is stopped. Because the treated cohort was small and had only one nonresponder, larger studies are needed to examine links between baseline CD8+ expansion and response. TCR sequences shared between patients were less clear than in mice, possibly partly because of HLA diversity in the patient population.

For this clone: Its antigen specificity is not known. Base-call qualities are not available, and no considerably larger clone is one nucleotide away.

Libraries came from the immunoSEQ multiplex PCR assay. To provide template for TCR sequencing, every sample had RNA extracted and reverse transcribed into cDNA. SuperScript III was used for first-strand cDNA synthesis, primed with a 2:1 mix of oligo-dT and random hexamers. Amplification bias was assessed with a synthetic immune receptor repertoire, and residual bias was removed computationally. In the source study's methods: Raw reads were preprocessed to remove errors, and CDR3 was defined by IMGT conventions from the conserved cysteine to phenylalanine. To get clonality, Shannon entropy was normalized by log2 of the number of productive unique TCRs and the result was subtracted from 1. Whether each scalp clone was CD4 or CD8 was inferred by checking scalp TCRbeta sequences against the CD4 and CD8 repertoires from sorted blood. Not all clones reach the TCRdb copy of this immuneACCESS table, which keeps in-frame sequences only. Checked studies attribute under half of the gap to unresolved V genes and leave the rest unexplained. V and J calls and clone size are given by that table; D and trimming were obtained from the DNA. For this sample there are about 190,000 clones; 55% to 70% appear just once. In total, the top ten clones hold 0.65% to 0.7% of the sample.

The germline V gene sets CDR1 to SGHDN and CDR2 to FVKESK. Trimming removed 1 base from V and 7 bases from J, leaving 11 bases between the germline ends. Taken from cysteine to phenylalanine, the CDR3 has 14 residues. Left in the record is the CDR3 DNA by itself, 42 bases read in frame from the first base. The time point label on this specimen signifies: around 4 weeks on oral tofacitinib. The sample's treatment or condition label, decoded: oral pan-JAK inhibitor, 5-10 mg twice daily. From alopecia areata patients, peripheral blood was collected along with lesional scalp punch biopsies. PBMCs were isolated by density centrifugation and stained for CD3, CD4 and CD8, after which CD4+ and CD8+ T cells were sorted on a FACSAria.

The sequence came from a human donor with alopecia areata. Sequenced material: CD4+ T cells sorted from blood, taken at week 4, from a patient treated with tofacitinib. This chain joins TRBV14 to TRBJ2-4, with the D gene call left open. In nucleotide form, the sequence is TGTGCCAGCAGCCAAGCATGGGGATCGAACATTCAGTACTTC. This is translated as CASSQAWGSNIQYF.